What follows is one T cell receptor beta chain and its context. What it recognizes is unknown. CDR3 length: 15 residues. CDR1 SGHAT and CDR2 FQNNGV come from the germline V gene. V lost 1 base to trimming and J lost 4 bases; unmatched junction nucleotides: 4. Donors had nominal health at sampling but likely had unrecorded immune exposures. PCR involved 60 Vbeta and 13 Jbeta primers. Generated by immunoSEQ multiplex PCR, the TCRdb table keeps only in-frame clones and is missing some. The sample lists about 200,000 clones; roughly 80% were seen once. This record comes from a study of cytomegalovirus exposure and HLA in healthy donors. The wider study: Membership in the Caucasian-associated ancestry cluster was found for approximately 85% of roughly 400 genotyped donors. Study results and caveats: Researchers catalogued approximately 160 TCR beta chains as cytomegalovirus-associated.

J is TRBJ2-7 and V is TRBV11-2; 10 bases are shared with TRBD2. Sequenced: PBMCs. This TCR was recovered from a woman between 40 and 50 years old in good health and CMV-seronegative. The DNA for the CDR3 is TGTGCCAGCAGCTTAGTAGCGGGAGGATGGTACGAGCAGTACTTC. This translates into CASSLVAGGWYEQYF.